These 9 T cell receptor beta chains were sequenced from one sample in a study of shared clonotypes between healthy human individuals. The table came from immunoSEQ multiplex PCR; TCRdb's copy has only in-frame clones and leaves some out. The profile shows 2 million or so clones, roughly 95% of them singletons. The naive CD8 population came from CD45RO-negative cells selected for CCR7, without terminally differentiated effector memory CD45RA+ cells. Sequences were obtained from naive CD8+ T cells sorted from blood. These receptor sequences come from a man between 18 and 35 years old in good health.

The J gene is TRBJ2-7, the V gene TRBV7-9; D is possibly TRBD1 or TRBD2 (6 bases each). Germline CDR1 SEHNR, CDR2 FQNEAQ (reference sequence). V lost 1 base to trimming and J lost 2 bases, with 15 bases between them. The CDR3 has 16 amino acids. CDR3 nucleotide sequence: TGTGCCAGCAGCTTAGAGGCTGGGGGGCTCCCCTACGAGCAGTACTTC. Translation gives CASSLEAGGLPYEQYF. The whole variable domain, remainder taken from reference TRBV7-9 and TRBJ2-7, is DTGVSQNPRHKITKRGQNVTFRCDPISEHNRLYWYRQTLGQGPEFLTYFQNEAQLEKSRLLSDRFSAERPKGSFSTLEIQRTEQGDSAMYLCASSLEAGGLPYEQYFGPGTRLTVT.

The chain uses TRBV11-2 and TRBJ2-1; 12 bases are shared with TRBD2. Germline CDR1 reads SGHAT; CDR2 reads FQNNGV. V shed 5 bases and J 5 bases; nucleotides not matched to a gene: 7. CDR3 length: 16 residues. DNA of the CDR3: TGTGCCAGCAGCCCCCTAGCGGGAGGGCCTAACAATGAGCAGTTCTTC. Its translation: CASSPLAGGPNNEQFF.

The CDR3 DNA follows: TGTGCCAGCAGTGAATGGACAGACTATGGCTACACCTTC. As protein: CASSEWTDYGYTF. The chain couples TRBV6-1 to TRBJ1-2, with D possibly matching TRBD1 (6 bases). The V and J ends lost 2 bases and 3 bases respectively, with 7 bases between them. The CDR3 is 13 amino acids. Per germline, CDR1 MNHNS and CDR2 SASEGT.

The chain recombines TRBV5-8 with TRBJ1-1; 9 nucleotides align to TRBD1. CDR3 length: 14 residues. After removal of 0 bases from V and 5 bases from J, the junction contained 2 bases not matched to a gene. Germline CDR1 is SGHTS and CDR2 is YDEGEE. CDR3 region: CASSLGQGETEAFF. CDR3 coding DNA: TGTGCCAGCAGCTTGGGACAGGGGGAAACTGAAGCTTTCTTT.

The count of this clone is one. V gene TRBV11-2 combines with J gene TRBJ2-7; a possible D gene is TRBD1 (5 bases). Per germline, CDR1 SGHAT and CDR2 FQNNGV. The V end lost 0 bases, the J end lost 3 bases, and 15 bases lay between the germline ends. CDR3 length equals 16 residues. CDR3 protein: CASSLDGQGEYYEQYF. The CDR3 DNA sequence: TGTGCCAGCAGCTTAGATGGCCAGGGCGAGTACTACGAGCAGTACTTC.

The gene calls are TRBV5-6 and TRBJ2-1, with 7 bases matching TRBD2. Germline loops: CDR1 SGHDT, CDR2 YYEEEE. The CDR3 spans 16 residues. Trimming cost V 4 bases and J 0 bases; bases outside gene matches: 7. DNA of the CDR3: TGTGCCAGCAGCGTAACTAGCGCTAGCTCCTACAATGAGCAGTTCTTC. Protein: CASSVTSASSYNEQFF.

V and J are TRBV30 and TRBJ1-1; D gene unclear. CDR3 length: 15 amino acids. V lost 3 bases, J lost 4 bases, and 18 bases lay in between. The germline V gene has CDR1 GTSNPN and CDR2 SVGIG (reference sequence). This CDR3 is CAWRIGREVGTEAFF. CDR3 DNA sequence: TGTGCCTGGAGGATCGGAAGGGAAGTAGGCACTGAAGCTTTCTTT.

The rearrangement uses TRBV19 and TRBJ2-7, with TRBD2 as a possible D gene (5 bases). The CDR3 is 14 residues long. In germline, CDR1 is LNHDA, CDR2 SQIVND (reference sequence). Trimming pared 6 bases from V and 1 base from J, leaving 13 bases between. The CDR3 coding sequence is TGTGCCAGTAGGGAGGACCCGGATTCCTACGAGCAGTACTTC. Residues: CASREDPDSYEQYF.

The CDR3 DNA reads TGCAGCGTTGGGGTAGGGCCGACCGGGGAGCTGTTTTTT. It encodes CSVGVGPTGELFF. The V call is TRBV29-1, the J call TRBJ2-2; the D is unclear. Per germline, CDR1 SQVTM and CDR2 ANQGSEA. This CDR3 contains 13 residues. Deletions cut 4 bases from V and 5 bases from J, with 11 bases between.